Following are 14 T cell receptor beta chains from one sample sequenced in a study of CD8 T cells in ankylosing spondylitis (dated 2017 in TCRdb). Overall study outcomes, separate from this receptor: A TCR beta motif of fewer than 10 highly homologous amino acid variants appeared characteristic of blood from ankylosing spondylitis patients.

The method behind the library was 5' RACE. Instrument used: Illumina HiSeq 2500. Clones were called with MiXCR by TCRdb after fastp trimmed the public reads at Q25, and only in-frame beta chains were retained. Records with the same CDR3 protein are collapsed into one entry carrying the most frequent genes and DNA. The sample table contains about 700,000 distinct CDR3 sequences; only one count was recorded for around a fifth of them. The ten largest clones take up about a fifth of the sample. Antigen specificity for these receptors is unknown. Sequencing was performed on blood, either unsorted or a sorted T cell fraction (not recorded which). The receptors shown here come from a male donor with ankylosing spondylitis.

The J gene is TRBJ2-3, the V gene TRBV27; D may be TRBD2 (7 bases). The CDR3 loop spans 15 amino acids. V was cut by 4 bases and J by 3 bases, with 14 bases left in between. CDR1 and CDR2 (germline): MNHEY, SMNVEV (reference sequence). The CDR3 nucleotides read TGTGCCAGCAGTTGGATAGGGGGGGAAACAGATACGCAGTATTTT. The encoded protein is CASSWIGGETDTQYF.

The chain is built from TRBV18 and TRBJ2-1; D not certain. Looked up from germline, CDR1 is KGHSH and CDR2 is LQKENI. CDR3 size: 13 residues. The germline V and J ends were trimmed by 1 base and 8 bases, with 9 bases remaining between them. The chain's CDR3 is CASSPQSVDEQFF. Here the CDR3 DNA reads TGTGCCAGCTCACCACAGTCGGTCGATGAGCAGTTCTTC. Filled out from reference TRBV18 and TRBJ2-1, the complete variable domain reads NAGVMQNPRHLVRRRGQEARLRCSPMKGHSHVYWYRQLPEEGLKFMVYLQKENIIDESGMPKERFSAEFPKEGPSILRIQQVVRGDSAAYFCASSPQSVDEQFFGPGTRLTVL.

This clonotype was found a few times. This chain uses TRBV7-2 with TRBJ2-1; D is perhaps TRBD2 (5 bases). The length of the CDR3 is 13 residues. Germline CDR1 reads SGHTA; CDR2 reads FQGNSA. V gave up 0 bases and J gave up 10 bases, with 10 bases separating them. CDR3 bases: TGTGCCAGCAGCTTAGCTAGAGCGGTGGAGCAGTTCTTC. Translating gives CASSLARAVEQFF. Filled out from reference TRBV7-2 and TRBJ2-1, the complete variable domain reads GAGVSQSPSNKVTEKGKDVELRCDPISGHTALYWYRQSLGQGLEFLIYFQGNSAPDKSGLPSDRFSAERTGGSVSTLTIQRTQQEDSAVYLCASSLARAVEQFFGPGTRLTVL.

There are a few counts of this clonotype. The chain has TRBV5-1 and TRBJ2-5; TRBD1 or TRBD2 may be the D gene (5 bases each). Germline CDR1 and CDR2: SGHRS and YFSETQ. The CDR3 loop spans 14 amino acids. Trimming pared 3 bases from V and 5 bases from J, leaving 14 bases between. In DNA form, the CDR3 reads TGCGCCAGCAGCTCTCAGGGTCCGGGGGAGACCCAGTACTTC. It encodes CASSSQGPGETQYF.

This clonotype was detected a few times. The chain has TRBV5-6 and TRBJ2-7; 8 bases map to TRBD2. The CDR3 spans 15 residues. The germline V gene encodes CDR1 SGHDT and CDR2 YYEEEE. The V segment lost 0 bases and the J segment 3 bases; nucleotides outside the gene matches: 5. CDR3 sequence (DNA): TGTGCCAGCAGCTTGGGCGATAGCGGGATCTACGAGCAGTACTTC. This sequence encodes CASSLGDSGIYEQYF.

The CDR3 bases are TGCGCCAGCAGCCAAGATAACAGGGCTAATGAAAAACTGTTTTTT. This sequence encodes CASSQDNRANEKLFF. The gene calls are TRBV4-3 and TRBJ1-4; D is perhaps TRBD1 (6 bases). The CDR3 length is 15 residues. Germline CDR1 and CDR2: LGHNA and YSLEER. V lost 0 bases, J lost 3 bases, and 8 bases lay in between.

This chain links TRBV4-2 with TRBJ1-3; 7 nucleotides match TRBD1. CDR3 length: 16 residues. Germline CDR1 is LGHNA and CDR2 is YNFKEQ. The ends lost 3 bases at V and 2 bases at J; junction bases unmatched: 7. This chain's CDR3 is CASSQEDRNTGNTIYF. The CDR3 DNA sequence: TGTGCCAGCAGCCAGGAGGACAGGAATACTGGAAACACCATATATTTT.

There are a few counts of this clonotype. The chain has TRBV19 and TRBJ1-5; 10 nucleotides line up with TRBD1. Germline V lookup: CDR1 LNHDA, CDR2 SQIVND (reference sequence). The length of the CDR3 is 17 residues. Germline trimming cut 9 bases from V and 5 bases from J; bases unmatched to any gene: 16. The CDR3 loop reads CASSPGTGEVFDQPQHF. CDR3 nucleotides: TGTGCCAGCTCCCCCGGGACAGGGGAGGTATTCGATCAGCCCCAGCATTTT.

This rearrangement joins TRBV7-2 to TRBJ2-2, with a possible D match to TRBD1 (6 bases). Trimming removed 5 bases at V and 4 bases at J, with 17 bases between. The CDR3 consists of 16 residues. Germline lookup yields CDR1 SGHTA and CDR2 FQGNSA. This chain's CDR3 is CASSLRPGHVTGELFF. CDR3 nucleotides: TGTGCCAGCAGCCTCAGACCGGGACATGTCACCGGGGAGCTGTTTTTT. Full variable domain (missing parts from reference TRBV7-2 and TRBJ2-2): GAGVSQSPSNKVTEKGKDVELRCDPISGHTALYWYRQSLGQGLEFLIYFQGNSAPDKSGLPSDRFSAERTGGSVSTLTIQRTQQEDSAVYLCASSLRPGHVTGELFFGEGSRLTVL.

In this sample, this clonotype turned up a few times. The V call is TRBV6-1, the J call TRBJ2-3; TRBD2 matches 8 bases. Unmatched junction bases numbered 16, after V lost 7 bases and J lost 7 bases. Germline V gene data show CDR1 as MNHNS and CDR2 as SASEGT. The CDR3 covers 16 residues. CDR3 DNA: TGTGCCAGCACTACAGCGGGAGACCGGGGTTCTCATACGCAGTATTTT. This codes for CASTTAGDRGSHTQYF.

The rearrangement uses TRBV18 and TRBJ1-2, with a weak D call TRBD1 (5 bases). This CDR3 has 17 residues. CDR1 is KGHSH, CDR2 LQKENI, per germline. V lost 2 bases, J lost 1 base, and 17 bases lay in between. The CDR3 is CASSPGAGGGHNYGYTF. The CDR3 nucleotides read TGTGCCAGCTCACCAGGGGCTGGTGGGGGTCATAACTATGGCTACACCTTC.

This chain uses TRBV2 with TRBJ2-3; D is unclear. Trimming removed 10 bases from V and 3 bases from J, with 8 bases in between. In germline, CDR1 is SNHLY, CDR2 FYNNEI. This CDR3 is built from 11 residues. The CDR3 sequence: CATRITDTQYF. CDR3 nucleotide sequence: TGTGCCACCAGGATTACAGATACGCAGTATTTT.

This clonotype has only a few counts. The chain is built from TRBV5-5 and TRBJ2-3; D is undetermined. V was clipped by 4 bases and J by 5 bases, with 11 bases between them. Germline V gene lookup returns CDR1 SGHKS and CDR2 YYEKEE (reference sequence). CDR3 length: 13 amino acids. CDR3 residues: CASSRESRDTQYF. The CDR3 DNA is TGTGCCAGCAGCCGTGAGTCGAGAGATACGCAGTATTTT.

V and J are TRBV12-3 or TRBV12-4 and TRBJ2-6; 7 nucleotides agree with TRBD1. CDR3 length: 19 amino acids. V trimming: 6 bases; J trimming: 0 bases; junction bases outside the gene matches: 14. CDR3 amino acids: CASRFSRDSVFSGANVLTF. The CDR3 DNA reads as TGTGCCAGCAGATTCAGCCGGGACAGCGTCTTCTCTGGGGCCAACGTCCTGACTTTC.